Listed below are T cell receptor beta chains from one sample, sequenced in a study of T cells in Graves' hyperthyroidism and ophthalmopathy. MiXCR, applied by TCRdb to the multiplex PCR reads, yields one record per CDR3 protein. The sample holds hundreds of thousands of distinct CDR3 sequences, over 35% seen once. What was sequenced was blood. The receptors come from a man in his late teens or twenties with Graves' hyperthyroidism. Each CDR3 is given with its conserved first and last residue. A D gene is named only where the DNA matches it firmly. Size is omitted from some rows. Given values are once, few, many or a class for expanded clones.

J gene,V gene,clone size,D gene,CDR3 protein,CDR3 DNA
TRBJ1-6,TRBV7-9,NA,NA,CASSGVSSPLHF,TGTGCCAGCTCCGGGGTGAGTTCACCCCTCCACTTT
TRBJ1-1,TRBV27,NA,NA,CASGGAWGTEAFF,TGTGCCAGTGGGGGGGCCTGGGGCACTGAAGCTTTCTTT
TRBJ2-2,TRBV7-8,many,NA,CASIKGGVVNTGELFF,TGTGCCAGCATCAAAGGCGGGGTCGTGAACACCGGGGAGCTGTTTTTT
TRBJ1-6,TRBV29-1,NA,NA,CSLYYVGSNSPLHF,TGCAGCTTATACTACGTGGGGTCAAATTCACCCCTCCACTTT
TRBJ2-6,TRBV9,NA,NA,CASSVRQGTGANVLTF,TGTGCCAGCAGCGTACGCCAGGGTACTGGGGCCAACGTCCTGACTTTC
TRBJ2-3,TRBV10-3,NA,NA,CAIGPLGNTQYF,TGTGCCATCGGACCCTTGGGAAATACGCAGTATTTT
TRBJ1-5,TRBV6-5,once,NA,CASSLTQAAKGHQPQHF,TGTGCCAGCAGCCTCACCCAGGCGGCAAAGGGGCATCAGCCCCAGCATTTT
TRBJ2-6,TRBV6-5,NA,NA,CASSQNRAGANVLTF,TGTGCCAGCAGCCAAAACAGGGCTGGGGCCAACGTCCTGACTTTC
TRBJ1-5,TRBV29-1,NA,NA,CSAQGSNQPQHF,TGCAGCGCTCAGGGGAGCAATCAGCCCCAGCATTTT
TRBJ2-7,TRBV19,few,NA,CASSIDSGGRRSEQYF,TGTGCCAGTAGTATAGATTCGGGGGGCCGTCGGTCTGAGCAGTACTTC
TRBJ2-5,TRBV29-1,many,NA,CSVGVMETQYF,TGCAGCGTTGGCGTCATGGAGACCCAGTACTTC
TRBJ1-6,TRBV14,NA,NA,CASSQAPRVNYNSPLHF,TGTGCCAGCAGCCAAGCCCCACGAGTAAACTATAATTCACCCCTCCACTTT
TRBJ2-7,TRBV2,many,NA,CASIRTLAYEQYF,TGTGCCAGCATCCGGACTCTGGCCTACGAGCAGTACTTC
TRBJ2-7,TRBV5-5,NA,TRBD2,CASSQAGGAGEFSQYF,TGCGCCAGCAGCCAGGCGGGGGGGGCGGGGGAGTTCTCGCAGTACTTC
TRBJ2-5,TRBV12-3/TRBV12-4,few,TRBD2,CASSPSAGGEETQYF,TGTGCCAGCAGTCCGTCGGCGGGAGGGGAGGAGACCCAGTACTTC
TRBJ1-5,TRBV10-3,NA,NA,CASSEYGVAQHF,TGTGCCAGCAGTGAATATGGTGTGGCCCAGCATTTT
TRBJ2-5,TRBV7-2,NA,TRBD1,CASSDLGTGGWKTQYF,TGTGCCAGCAGCGACTTAGGGACAGGGGGCTGGAAGACCCAGTACTTC
TRBJ2-5,TRBV20-1,NA,TRBD2,CSALQGRVLGMGETQYF,TGCAGTGCTCTCCAAGGGAGGGTATTAGGGATGGGAGAGACCCAGTACTTC
TRBJ2-5,TRBV19,few,NA,CASSRTPGETQYF,TGTGCCAGTAGTAGGACGCCTGGAGAGACCCAGTACTTC
TRBJ2-5,TRBV10-3,many,NA,CAISDRGGETQYF,TGTGCCATCAGTGACAGGGGTGGAGAGACCCAGTACTTC
TRBJ1-5,TRBV10-3,many,NA,CASSEADRRNQPQHF,TGTGCCAGCAGTGAAGCAGACAGGCGCAATCAGCCCCAGCATTTT
TRBJ1-5,TRBV28,NA,TRBD1,CASSPPGTGFGQPQHF,TGTGCCAGCAGTCCCCCCGGGACAGGGTTCGGGCAGCCCCAGCATTTT
TRBJ2-2,TRBV20-1,NA,NA,CSAPSGHTEANTGELFF,TGCAGTGCCCCCTCCGGGCACACTGAAGCGAACACCGGGGAGCTGTTTTTT
TRBJ2-7,TRBV2,NA,NA,CASRADPTYEQYF,TGTGCCAGCAGGGCGGACCCAACCTACGAGCAGTACTTC
TRBJ2-5,TRBV10-3,many,TRBD2,CAIRAGLDQETQYF,TGTGCCATCAGAGCGGGGCTAGATCAAGAGACCCAGTACTTC
TRBJ2-7,TRBV7-2,NA,TRBD2,CASSLGASGSDEQYF,TGTGCCAGCAGCTTAGGGGCTAGCGGGAGCGACGAGCAGTACTTC
TRBJ1-2,TRBV7-9,many,NA,CASSLADGYTF,TGTGCCAGCAGCTTAGCAGATGGCTACACCTTC
TRBJ1-2,TRBV5-5,NA,NA,CASSGSVGDYGYTF,TGTGCCAGCAGTGGGAGCGTCGGGGACTATGGCTACACCTTC
TRBJ1-2,TRBV20-1,NA,TRBD1,CSARDRVDGYTF,TGCAGTGCCAGGGACAGGGTAGATGGCTACACCTTC
TRBJ2-2,TRBV7-6,NA,TRBD2,CASSQAPGGGLFF,TGTGCCAGCAGCCAGGCCCCGGGCGGGGGGCTGTTTTTT
TRBJ1-3,TRBV20-1,once,NA,CSARTGTGNTIYF,TGCAGTGCTAGAACCGGGACAGGAAACACCATATATTTT
TRBJ2-7,TRBV20-1,few,NA,CSAGPGLAGVEQYF,TGCAGTGCTGGCCCCGGGCTTGCGGGTGTCGAGCAGTACTTC
TRBJ1-2,TRBV6-5,NA,NA,CAISYSRGGADYGYTF,TGTGCCATCAGTTACTCGCGCGGCGGCGCGGACTATGGCTACACCTTC
TRBJ2-7,TRBV7-3,few,TRBD1,CASSLATGVGEQYF,TGTGCCAGCAGCTTGGCCACAGGGGTGGGCGAGCAGTACTTC
TRBJ1-1,TRBV7-9,few,TRBD1,CASSLDSRGATEAFF,TGTGCCAGCAGCTTAGATTCCAGGGGGGCCACTGAAGCTTTCTTT
TRBJ1-1,TRBV2,many,NA,CASSERRDLNTEAFF,TGTGCCAGCAGTGAAAGGCGGGACTTGAACACTGAAGCTTTCTTT
TRBJ2-7,TRBV7-6,few,NA,CASSPTASSYEQYF,TGTGCCAGCAGCCCCACGGCCAGCTCCTACGAGCAGTACTTC
TRBJ1-6,TRBV7-8,many,NA,CASSSGGVGSPLHF,TGTGCCAGCAGCTCCGGGGGAGTCGGGTCACCCCTCCACTTT
TRBJ2-3,TRBV5-8,NA,TRBD1,CASSLGQGEDTQYF,TGTGCCAGCAGCCTCGGACAGGGGGAAGATACGCAGTATTTT
TRBJ1-5,TRBV6-5,few,TRBD1,CASSYSQGARTQHF,TGTGCCAGCAGTTACTCACAGGGGGCGCGGACCCAGCATTTT
TRBJ1-6,TRBV7-2,NA,NA,CASSQDKNKREPLHF,TGTGCCAGCAGCCAAGATAAAAACAAGCGAGAACCCCTCCACTTT
TRBJ2-7,TRBV29-1,NA,TRBD1,CSVSTGDSYEQYF,TGCAGCGTTTCGACAGGGGATTCCTACGAGCAGTACTTC
TRBJ1-1,TRBV11-2,NA,NA,CASSNPLLGEKAFF,TGTGCCAGCAGCAACCCCCTTCTTGGGGAAAAAGCTTTCTTT
TRBJ2-7,TRBV20-1,few,TRBD2,CSARVSSGNYEQYF,TGCAGTGCTAGAGTATCCAGCGGGAACTACGAGCAGTACTTC
TRBJ2-7,TRBV10-1,many,NA,CASRDSSTPYEQYF,TGCGCCAGCAGGGACTCCTCGACCCCGTACGAGCAGTACTTC
TRBJ1-4,TRBV3-1,NA,NA,CASSQDWEKLFF,TGTGCCAGCAGCCAAGACTGGGAAAAACTGTTTTTT
TRBJ1-6,TRBV9,NA,NA,CASSFPGASKDNSPLHF,TGTGCCAGCAGCTTTCCGGGGGCGTCAAAAGATAATTCACCCCTCCACTTT
TRBJ2-7,TRBV4-1,NA,NA,CASSPSLAEGYEQYF,TGCGCCAGCAGCCCCTCCTTAGCGGAGGGCTACGAGCAGTACTTC
TRBJ2-7,TRBV25-1,many,NA,CASRLDISYEQYF,TGTGCCAGCAGACTCGACATCTCCTACGAGCAGTACTTC
TRBJ1-1,TRBV6-1,NA,NA,CVSRDPNTEAFF,TGTGTCAGCAGAGATCCGAACACTGAAGCTTTCTTT
TRBJ1-2,TRBV10-3,NA,NA,CAISRTSFWYGYTF,TGTGCCATCAGCCGGACATCCTTCTGGTATGGCTACACCTTC
TRBJ1-5,TRBV6-1,NA,NA,CASSERDRYQPQHF,TGTGCCAGCAGTGAAAGGGACCGCTATCAGCCCCAGCATTTT
TRBJ1-2,TRBV14,NA,NA,CASSQIGSDYGYTF,TGTGCCAGCAGCCAGATCGGGTCCGACTATGGCTACACCTTC
TRBJ1-1,TRBV10-1,many,NA,CASSDSIGAEAFF,TGCGCCAGCAGCGATTCAATAGGGGCTGAAGCTTTCTTT
TRBJ1-2,TRBV2,NA,NA,CASSPVFTNYGYTF,TGTGCCAGCAGCCCGGTCTTCACCAACTATGGCTACACCTTC